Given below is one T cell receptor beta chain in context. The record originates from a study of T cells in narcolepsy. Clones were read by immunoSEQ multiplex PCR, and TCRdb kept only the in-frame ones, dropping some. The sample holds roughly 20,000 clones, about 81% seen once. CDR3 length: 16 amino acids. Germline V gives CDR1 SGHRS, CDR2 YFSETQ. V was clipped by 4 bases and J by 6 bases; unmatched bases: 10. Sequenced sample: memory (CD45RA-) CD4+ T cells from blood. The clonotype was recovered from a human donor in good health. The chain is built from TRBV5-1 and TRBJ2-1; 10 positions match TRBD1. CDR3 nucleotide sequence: TGCGCCAGCAGCCCGAATCCGGGACAGGGGATCAATGAGCAGTTCTTC. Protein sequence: CASSPNPGQGINEQFF.